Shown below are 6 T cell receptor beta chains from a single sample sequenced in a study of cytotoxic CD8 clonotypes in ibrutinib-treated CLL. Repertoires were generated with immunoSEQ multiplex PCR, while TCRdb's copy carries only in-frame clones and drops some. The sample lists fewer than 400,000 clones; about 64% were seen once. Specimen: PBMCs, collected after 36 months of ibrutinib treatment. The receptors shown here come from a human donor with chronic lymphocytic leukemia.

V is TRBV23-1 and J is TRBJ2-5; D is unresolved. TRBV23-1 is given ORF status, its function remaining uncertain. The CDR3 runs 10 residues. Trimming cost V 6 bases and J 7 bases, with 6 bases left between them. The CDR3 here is CASRYGTQYF. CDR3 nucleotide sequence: TGCGCCAGCAGGTATGGGACCCAGTACTTC.

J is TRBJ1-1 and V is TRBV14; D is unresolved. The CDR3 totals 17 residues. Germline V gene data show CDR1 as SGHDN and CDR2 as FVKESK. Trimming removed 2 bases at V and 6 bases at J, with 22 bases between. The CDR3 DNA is TGTGCCAGCAGCCAACGGTCTTTACAAGGCCTGAGAGCTGAAGCTTTCTTT. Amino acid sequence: CASSQRSLQGLRAEAFF.

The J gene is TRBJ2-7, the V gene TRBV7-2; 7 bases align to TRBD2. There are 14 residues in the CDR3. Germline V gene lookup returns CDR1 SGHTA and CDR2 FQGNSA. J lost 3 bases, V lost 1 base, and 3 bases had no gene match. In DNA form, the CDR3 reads TGTGCCAGCAGCTTAGAGGGCGGGGGCTACGAGCAGTACTTC. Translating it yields CASSLEGGGYEQYF.

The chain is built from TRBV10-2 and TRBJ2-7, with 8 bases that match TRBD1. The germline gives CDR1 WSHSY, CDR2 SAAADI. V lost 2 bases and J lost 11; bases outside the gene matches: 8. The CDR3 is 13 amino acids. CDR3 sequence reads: CASSEPQGAREYF. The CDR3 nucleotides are TGCGCCAGCAGTGAGCCCCAGGGGGCGAGGGAGTACTTC.

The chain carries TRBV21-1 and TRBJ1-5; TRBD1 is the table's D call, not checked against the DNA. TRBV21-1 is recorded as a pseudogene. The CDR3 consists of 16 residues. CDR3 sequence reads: CASSTSDRKSNQPQHF. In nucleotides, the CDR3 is TGTGCCAGCAGCACTTCCGACAGGAAGAGCAATCAGCCCCAGCATTTT.

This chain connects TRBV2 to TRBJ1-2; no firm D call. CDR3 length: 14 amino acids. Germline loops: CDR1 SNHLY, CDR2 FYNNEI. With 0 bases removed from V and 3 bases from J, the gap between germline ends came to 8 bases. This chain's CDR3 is CASSEAELHYGYTF. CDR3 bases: TGTGCCAGCAGTGAAGCCGAGTTGCACTATGGCTACACCTTC.